This note documents a single T cell receptor (beta chain) sequence. The data stem from a study of blood T cell repertoires in COVID-19. Whole-study context: Specimens from acute and convalescent COVID-19 originated in the United States, Italy and Spain. Nucleic acid was either cDNA or gDNA, and it came from T cells, B-cell-depleted T cells, or PBMCs.

Original data processing: From reference gene primer amplification, estimates of nucleated cell counts were derived. Data came from immunoSEQ multiplex PCR; TCRdb stores just in-frame clones and leaves some out. D and trimming come from the DNA, and the V and J calls and clone size come from that table. The sample shows 30,000 to 45,000 clones, roughly 80% of them seen only once. CDR1 and CDR2 (germline): MNHNS, SASEGT. The CDR3 spans 15 residues. Trimming took 1 base from V and 3 from J, leaving 13 bases between them. The source material was peripheral blood. The chain couples TRBV6-1 to TRBJ2-7; D perhaps matches TRBD1 (6 bases). The TCR originated in a man aged 80 or over with active or convalescent COVID-19. CDR3 protein: CASSEGGGSFYEQYF. CDR3 DNA: TGTGCCAGCAGTGAAGGTGGGGGCAGCTTCTACGAGCAGTACTTC.